This T cell receptor (beta chain) comes out of a study of T cell repertoires in cytomegalovirus infection. On the study more broadly: CMV infection and matching HLA type were both indicated by public TCR beta signatures.

MiXCR, applied by TCRdb to the reads, yields one record per CDR3 protein. The sample contains fewer than 400,000 distinct CDR3 sequences, approximately 18% of which appear only once. Points on this clonotype: Antigen specificity is unknown.

V dropped 0 bases and J dropped 9; count of bases not matched to a gene: 6. CDR1 SGHVS and CDR2 FQNEAQ come from the germline V gene. The CDR3 sequence is 15 residues long. Regarding the study as a whole: Summed frequency of shared TCR beta families picked out CMV carriers who also had the relevant HLA.

The chain employs TRBV7-8 and TRBJ2-3, with TRBD2 matching over 10 bases. The source is a human donor in good health (CMV status not recorded). Some clones in this sample may be carry-over from other donors' samples. The material sequenced was PBMCs. The chain's CDR3 is CASSLARLAGETQYF. The CDR3 DNA sequence: TGTGCCAGCAGCTTAGCGCGTCTAGCGGGGGAGACGCAGTATTTT.